This TCR beta chain comes out of a study of human T cells and chemical hapten exposure. Time point: patch test 2, 6 weeks after DPC sensitization. Regarding treatment: therapeutic diphenylcyclopropenone sensitization with weekly scalp DPC. Details on this clonotype: Its antigen remains unidentified.

A single record per CDR3 protein comes from TCRdb applying MiXCR to the RACE reads. This sample has fewer than 100,000 distinct CDR3 sequences; 9% to 9.5% occur once, and the top ten carry about 2%. Germline values: CDR1 LNHDA, CDR2 SQIVND (reference sequence). The length of the CDR3 is 14 residues. V shed 6 bases, J shed 0 bases, and the junction held 2 bases outside the gene matches. General study results and limits: Versus controls, expanded TCRs had significantly more large CDR3 similarity clusters.

The sequenced sample was whole blood, obtained in connection with sensitization to the hapten diphenylcyclopropenone (DPC). The V gene is TRBV19, the J gene TRBJ2-1; 7 bases map to TRBD2. This TCR was recovered from a woman aged 40 to 55 with alopecia areata. Some clones in this sample may be carry-over from other donors' samples. CDR3 DNA sequence: TGTGCCAGTAGAAAGCGGGGCTCCTACAATGAGCAGTTCTTC. Amino acid sequence: CASRKRGSYNEQFF.